The present entry profiles one TCR beta chain with its context. The length of the CDR3 is 13 residues. Trimming left V 6 bases short and J 0 bases short, with 6 bases between. CDR1 MNHEY and CDR2 SMNVEV come from the germline V gene (reference sequence). The entry originates in a study of T cell changes during pregnancy in multiple sclerosis. The protocol was immunoSEQ multiplex PCR, while the TCRdb copy is restricted to in-frame clones and leaves out a portion. The profile shows 35,000 to 55,000 clones, around 93% of them singletons. The sample was peripheral blood, taken in the third trimester of pregnancy. This rearrangement joins TRBV27 to TRBJ2-1; D gene uncertain. The sequence was obtained from a female donor with multiple sclerosis, enrolled in a pregnancy study. DNA of the CDR3: TGTGCCAGCAGACAAAGCTCCTACAATGAGCAGTTCTTC. Protein: CASRQSSYNEQFF.